A single sample is the source of the 3 T cell receptor beta chains below, sequenced in a study of cytomegalovirus exposure and HLA in healthy donors. PCR primers comprised 60 Vbeta and 13 Jbeta primers. Data came from immunoSEQ multiplex PCR; TCRdb stores just in-frame clones and leaves some out. The table includes roughly 93,000 clones, about 81% detected once. Material for sequencing was PBMCs. The receptors here all came from a man aged 18 to 29 in good health and CMV-seropositive.

The V gene is TRBV11-2, the J gene TRBJ1-6; weak D call: TRBD1 (5 bases). CDR3 size: 17 residues. V dropped 5 bases and J dropped 0 bases, with 14 bases sitting between them. Germline assignment: CDR1 SGHAT and CDR2 FQNNGV. The CDR3 coding sequence is TGTGCCAGCAGCCTAGTCAGGGTTCCCTCCTATAATTCACCCCTCCACTTT. It translates to CASSLVRVPSYNSPLHF.

V gene TRBV19 combines with J gene TRBJ2-1, with 11 bases fitting TRBD2. V gave up 4 bases and J gave up 0 bases; unmatched junction bases: 8. The CDR3 sequence is 18 residues long. Germline-derived CDR1 and CDR2 are LNHDA and SQIVND (reference sequence). The CDR3 protein is CASSRGTTSGGSYNEQFF. DNA of the CDR3: TGTGCCAGTAGTAGGGGAACCACTAGCGGGGGCTCCTACAATGAGCAGTTCTTC.

The chain recombines TRBV5-1 with TRBJ2-5; tentative D call: TRBD1 (5 bases). This CDR3 comprises 15 residues. Per germline, CDR1 SGHRS and CDR2 YFSETQ. The germline V and J ends were trimmed by 0 bases and 5 bases, with 14 bases remaining between them. CDR3 coding DNA: TGCGCCAGCAGCTTGGAGGACACGGTCGGGGAGACCCAGTACTTC. This gives the protein CASSLEDTVGETQYF.